The 27 T cell receptor beta chains given below trace back to one sample, sequenced in a study of radiotherapy plus CTLA-4 blockade in lung cancer. Sequencing used immunoSEQ multiplex PCR; TCRdb keeps in-frame clones, though not all of them. The repertoire consists of 89,000 or so clones, with approximately 78% occurring once and the leading ten covering 3% to 3.5%. Sample: peripheral blood, taken from a patient treated with radiotherapy plus ipilimumab. The receptors shown here come from a human donor with non-small cell lung cancer who had a partial response to radiotherapy plus ipilimumab.

V is TRBV6-1 and J is TRBJ2-7; D unresolved. CDR1 and CDR2 (germline): MNHNS, SASEGT. This CDR3 comprises 13 residues. With 4 bases removed from V and 5 bases from J, the gap between germline ends came to 12 bases. CDR3 protein: CASSAVGSHEQYF. CDR3 nucleotide sequence: TGTGCCAGCAGTGCTGTCGGGTCCCACGAGCAGTACTTC.

The chain links TRBV28 to TRBJ1-2; D is undetermined. V dropped 3 bases and J dropped 2 bases, with 13 bases sitting between them. The CDR3 sequence is 15 residues long. Germline V gives CDR1 MDHEN, CDR2 SYDVKM. The CDR3 region is CASSFERLLNYGYTF. The DNA of the CDR3 is TGTGCCAGCAGTTTCGAGAGGCTGCTCAACTATGGCTACACCTTC.

The genes are TRBV5-5 and TRBJ2-4; 7 positions match TRBD2. Unmatched junction bases numbered 5, after V lost 4 bases and J lost 1 base. This CDR3 is built from 15 residues. Germline-derived CDR1 and CDR2 are SGHKS and YYEKEE (reference sequence). CDR3 residues: CASSREVPAKNIQYF. The DNA for the CDR3 is TGTGCCAGCAGCCGGGAGGTCCCGGCCAAAAACATTCAGTACTTC.

This rearrangement joins TRBV5-4 to TRBJ2-7; 7 nucleotides line up with TRBD1. The length of the CDR3 is 15 residues. V trimming: 2 bases; J trimming: 0 bases; junction bases outside the gene matches: 5. CDR1 and CDR2 (germline): SGHNT, YYREEE (reference sequence). The CDR3 here is CASSLGGTNSYEQYF. The CDR3 nucleotides are TGTGCCAGCAGCTTAGGGGGCACGAACTCCTACGAGCAGTACTTC.

The rearrangement uses TRBV10-2 and TRBJ1-5; a possible D gene is TRBD1 (5 bases). The CDR3 has 14 amino acids. Trimming cost V 11 bases and J 3 bases, with 17 bases left between them. Germline CDR1 WSHSY, CDR2 SAAADI. Here the CDR3 reads CAAMSPGPNQPQHF. For the CDR3, the DNA is TGCGCCGCTATGTCACCAGGGCCCAATCAGCCCCAGCATTTT.

The rearrangement links TRBV7-2 to TRBJ2-7; 9 bases line up with TRBD1. The CDR3 is 15 amino acids. CDR1 and CDR2 from the germline V gene are SGHTA and FQGNSA. Trimming cost V 5 bases and J 3 bases; bases outside gene matches: 8. The CDR3 is CASSQEGDRVYEQYF. The CDR3 nucleotides are TGTGCCAGCAGCCAGGAGGGGGACAGGGTCTACGAGCAGTACTTC.

J is TRBJ2-7 and V is TRBV4-1; 7 nucleotides align to TRBD1. Trimming removed 0 bases from V and 3 bases from J; junction bases left unmatched: 5. There are 15 residues in the CDR3. CDR1 MGHRA and CDR2 YSYEKL come from the germline V gene. The CDR3, as DNA: TGCGCCAGCAGCCAAGATATAGGGGACAGCTACGAGCAGTACTTC. This sequence encodes CASSQDIGDSYEQYF.

The count of this clone is one. J is TRBJ2-7 and V is TRBV6-6, with 11 bases that match TRBD1. The V and J ends lost 2 bases and 5 bases, in that order; junction bases with no gene match: 8. Germline CDR1 MNHNY, CDR2 SVGAGI (reference sequence). The CDR3 is 16 amino acids. The chain's CDR3 is CASSYPPGQGAHEQYF. In nucleotides, the CDR3 is TGTGCCAGCAGTTACCCTCCCGGACAGGGGGCACACGAGCAGTACTTC.

The V gene is TRBV5-6, the J gene TRBJ2-5; TRBD1 aligns across 7 bases. Looked up from germline, CDR1 is SGHDT and CDR2 is YYEEEE. The CDR3 is 14 amino acids. V lost 0 bases and J lost 5; bases outside the gene matches: 4. The CDR3 region has the DNA TGTGCCAGCAGCTTGGACAGGGGCGGCGAGACCCAGTACTTC. Protein: CASSLDRGGETQYF.

The chain is built from TRBV7-8 and TRBJ2-7; 8 positions match TRBD1. CDR1 is SGHVS, CDR2 FQNEAQ, per germline. The CDR3 consists of 13 residues. With 3 bases clipped from V and 7 bases from J, the junction kept 5 bases outside the gene matches. The CDR3 sequence: CASSFQGAGEQYF. CDR3 nucleotides: TGTGCCAGCAGCTTCCAGGGGGCTGGGGAGCAGTACTTC. The variable domain in full, completed from reference TRBV7-8 and TRBJ2-7, reads GAGVSQSPRYKVAKRGQDVALRCDPISGHVSLFWYQQALGQGPEFLTYFQNEAQLDKSGLPSDRFFAERPEGSVSTLKIQRTQQEDSAVYLCASSFQGAGEQYFGPGTRLTVT.

The chain joins TRBV5-1 to TRBJ1-5, with D possibly matching TRBD1 (6 bases). Germline CDR1 is SGHRS and CDR2 is YFSETQ. Trimming took off 0 bases at V and 7 bases at J, with 11 bases between the two ends. The CDR3 covers 14 residues. The CDR3 is CASSLAGVGQPQHF. Written as DNA, the CDR3 is TGCGCCAGCAGCTTGGCAGGGGTTGGGCAGCCCCAGCATTTT.

V gene TRBV18 combines with J gene TRBJ1-4, with 8 bases lining up with TRBD1. CDR3 length equals 15 residues. V dropped 5 bases and J dropped 2; count of bases not matched to a gene: 4. Germline V gene sequence: CDR1 KGHSH, CDR2 LQKENI. The CDR3 coding sequence is TGTGCCAGCTCATCCCAGGGGGCGACTAATGAAAAACTGTTTTTT. It specifies CASSSQGATNEKLFF.

This clone was counted only a few times. The V and J genes are TRBV29-1 and TRBJ2-7, with D possibly being TRBD1 (6 bases). Between the trimmed V and J ends, which lost 8 bases and 3 bases, there was a span of 17 bases. The length of the CDR3 is 13 residues. CDR1 is SQVTM, CDR2 ANQGSEA, per germline. The CDR3 region is CSLDRIGSYEQYF. The DNA for the CDR3 is TGCAGCCTCGACAGGATTGGGAGCTACGAGCAGTACTTC.

The V call is TRBV4-1, the J call TRBJ2-7; TRBD1 agrees at 7 bases. This CDR3 has 16 amino acids. After removal of 1 base from V and 6 bases from J, the junction contained 12 bases not matched to a gene. CDR1 is MGHRA, CDR2 YSYEKL, per germline. The CDR3 bases are TGCGCCAGCAGCCAAGTGCGAGGGACAGCATTTAGCGAGCAGTACTTC. Translating gives CASSQVRGTAFSEQYF.

V gene TRBV29-1 combines with J gene TRBJ2-5, with 12 positions matching TRBD1. V gave up 7 bases and J gave up 3 bases; unmatched junction bases: 3. This CDR3 is built from 13 residues. Per the germline V gene, CDR1 is SQVTM and CDR2 is ANQGSEA. CDR3 sequence: CSAGTGGEETQYF. CDR3 DNA: TGCAGCGCCGGGACAGGGGGCGAAGAGACCCAGTACTTC.

A few counts support this clone. The chain employs TRBV19 and TRBJ2-7, with TRBD1 matching over 8 bases. This CDR3 region has 13 residues. After removal of 6 bases from V and 0 bases from J, the junction contained 1 base not matched to a gene. Germline lookup yields CDR1 LNHDA and CDR2 SQIVND (reference sequence). The CDR3 region has the DNA TGTGCCAGTAGCGACAGGGGCTCCTACGAGCAGTACTTC. This encodes CASSDRGSYEQYF.

This sequence joins TRBV18 and TRBJ1-4; D gene ambiguous. Germline V lookup: CDR1 KGHSH, CDR2 LQKENI. The CDR3 runs to 16 residues. V lost 3 bases and J 5 bases, leaving 16 bases between the germline ends. CDR3 sequence reads: CASSPSGSPGNEKLFF. Written as DNA, the CDR3 is TGTGCCAGCTCACCCTCTGGATCTCCAGGCAATGAAAAACTGTTTTTT.

This rearrangement joins TRBV6-4 to TRBJ1-1; tentative D call: TRBD1 (5 bases). This CDR3 region has 14 residues. CDR1 and CDR2 from the germline V gene are MRHNA and SNTAGT. The V end was cut by 4 bases, the J end by 5 bases, with 14 bases between. The CDR3 spells CASSADAGGTEAFF. CDR3 nucleotide sequence: TGTGCCAGCAGTGCCGACGCCGGGGGGACTGAAGCTTTCTTT.

The chain carries TRBV5-1 and TRBJ1-6, with D perhaps matching TRBD1 (5 bases). Germline CDR1 reads SGHRS; CDR2 reads YFSETQ. The V gene lost 0 bases and the J gene lost 2 bases, with 9 bases spanning the gap. The CDR3 length is 16 residues. The CDR3 bases are TGCGCCAGCAGCTTGGAAGGGACTACCTATAATTCACCCCTCCACTTT. Amino acids: CASSLEGTTYNSPLHF.

This clone was found a few times. J is TRBJ2-2 and V is TRBV28; 8 nucleotides match TRBD2. Germline CDR1 MDHEN, CDR2 SYDVKM. This CDR3 contains 15 residues. V was pared by 2 bases and J by 6 bases, with 5 bases of the junction left unmatched. CDR3 DNA sequence: TGTGCCAGCAGTTTAGGACTAGCTGAGGCCGGGGAGCTGTTTTTT. This codes for CASSLGLAEAGELFF. The full variable domain, in which reference TRBV28 and TRBJ2-2 provide the parts outside the CDR3, is DVKVTQSSRYLVKRTGEKVFLECVQDMDHENMFWYRQDPGLGLRLIYFSYDVKMKEKGDIPEGYSVSREKKERFSLILESASTNQTSMYLCASSLGLAEAGELFFGEGSRLTVL.

This clone was seen more than once but under ten times. The chain carries TRBV13 and TRBJ2-7; D remains unclear. This CDR3 has 14 amino acids. V was trimmed by 1 base and J by 5 bases, leaving 12 bases between them. Germline V gene data show CDR1 as PRHDT and CDR2 as FYEKMQ (reference sequence). CDR3 protein: CASSLELNFDEQYF. CDR3 in DNA: TGTGCCAGCAGCTTAGAATTGAACTTCGACGAGCAGTACTTC.

This clone occurred a few times. This chain connects TRBV28 to TRBJ2-1, with D perhaps TRBD1 (6 bases). The V gene lost 6 bases and the J gene lost 9 bases, with 18 bases spanning the gap. Germline values: CDR1 MDHEN, CDR2 SYDVKM. The CDR3 consists of 14 residues. CDR3 bases: TGTGCCAGCAGGGGCGCTCACAGGGCGGGTGAGCAGTTCTTC. It codes for CASRGAHRAGEQFF.

Of note for this clone: The same CDR3 also results from other DNA sequences found in this sample. The J gene is TRBJ1-1, the V gene TRBV4-1; D gene uncertain. V was cut by 0 bases and J by 1 base, with 15 bases left in between. CDR3 size: 17 residues. Per the germline V gene, CDR1 is MGHRA and CDR2 is YSYEKL. The CDR3 here is CASSQDRAGEGNTEAFF. In DNA, the CDR3 is TGCGCCAGCAGCCAAGATCGAGCAGGAGAGGGGAACACTGAAGCTTTCTTT.

The J gene is TRBJ1-1, the V gene TRBV4-1; 8 bases align to TRBD1. The CDR3 covers 18 residues. The junction had 16 bases not matched to a gene; V was cut back by 4 bases and J by 3 bases. Germline CDR1 reads MGHRA; CDR2 reads YSYEKL. The CDR3 nucleotides are TGCGCCAGCAGCCCCTTTGATCCTCAGGGGGCTCGGGACACTGAAGCTTTCTTT. It is translated as CASSPFDPQGARDTEAFF.

The rearrangement joins TRBV18 to TRBJ2-5, with 7 bases fitting TRBD2. J gave up 7 bases and V 0 bases, and 5 bases lay outside the gene matches. Germline-derived CDR1 and CDR2 are KGHSH and LQKENI. There are 14 residues in the CDR3. The CDR3 loop reads CASSPPGRDGTQYF. The DNA of the CDR3 is TGTGCCAGCTCACCACCGGGGAGGGATGGGACCCAGTACTTC.

This clone came up once. The V call is TRBV7-8, the J call TRBJ2-1, with 9 bases that match TRBD2. Germline lookup yields CDR1 SGHVS and CDR2 FQNEAQ. V trimming: 5 bases; J trimming: 5 bases; junction bases outside the gene matches: 10. This CDR3 contains 16 residues. The CDR3 DNA reads as TGTGCCAGCAGCCCTCGGATAGCGGGAGCCAACAATGAGCAGTTCTTC. Its protein product is CASSPRIAGANNEQFF.

The chain's CDR3 is CASSLVNSPLHF. CDR3 nucleotides: TGTGCCAGCAGCCTTGTTAATTCACCCCTCCACTTT. V is TRBV28 and J is TRBJ1-6; no reliable D call. The germline CDR1 and CDR2 sequences are MDHEN and SYDVKM. The V gene lost 6 bases and the J gene lost 6 bases, with 6 bases spanning the gap. The CDR3 runs 12 residues.